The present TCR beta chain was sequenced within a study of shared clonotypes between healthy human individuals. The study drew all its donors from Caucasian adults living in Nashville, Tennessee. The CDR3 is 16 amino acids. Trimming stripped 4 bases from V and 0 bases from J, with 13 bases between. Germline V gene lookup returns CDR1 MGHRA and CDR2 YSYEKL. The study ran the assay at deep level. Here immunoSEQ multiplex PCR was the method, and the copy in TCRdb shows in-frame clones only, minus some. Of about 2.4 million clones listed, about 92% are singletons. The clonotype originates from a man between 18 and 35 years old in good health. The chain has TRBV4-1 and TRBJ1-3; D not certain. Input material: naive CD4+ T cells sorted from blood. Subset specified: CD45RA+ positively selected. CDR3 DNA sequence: TGCGCCAGCAGCCGAGTATTCGGACTCTCTGGAAACACCATATATTTT. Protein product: CASSRVFGLSGNTIYF.